Listed below are T cell receptor beta chains from one sample, sequenced in a study of cytomegalovirus exposure and HLA in healthy donors. Clones were read by immunoSEQ multiplex PCR, and TCRdb kept only the in-frame ones, dropping some. The sample lists 150,000 to 200,000 clones, 75% to 90% occurring once. Sequenced input: PBMCs. The source is a man aged 18 to 29 in good health and CMV-seropositive. CDR3s include the opening cysteine and the closing phenylalanine or tryptophan. Fields, in order: J gene, V gene, CDR3 length, CDR3 protein.

J gene: TRBJ2-7; V gene: TRBV6-1; CDR3 length: 12; CDR3 protein: CASMEGYYEQYF
J gene: TRBJ2-1; V gene: TRBV30; CDR3 length: 17; CDR3 protein: CAWLLGLTSDHYNEQFF
J gene: TRBJ2-7; V gene: TRBV29-1; CDR3 length: 14; CDR3 protein: CSVLPTGTHYEQYF
J gene: TRBJ2-7; V gene: TRBV4-2; CDR3 length: 17; CDR3 protein: CASSQVTDSRIFYEQYF
J gene: TRBJ2-1; V gene: TRBV25-1; CDR3 length: 15; CDR3 protein: CASSRPGGLYNEQFF
J gene: TRBJ2-3; V gene: TRBV6-4; CDR3 length: 15; CDR3 protein: CASSATSGRQDTQYF
J gene: TRBJ2-7; V gene: TRBV7-9; CDR3 length: 14; CDR3 protein: CASSPDGTGYRQYF
J gene: TRBJ1-2; V gene: TRBV5-1; CDR3 length: 14; CDR3 protein: CASSLARGAEGYTF
J gene: TRBJ2-3; V gene: TRBV9; CDR3 length: 16; CDR3 protein: CASSALAGVRTDTQYF
J gene: TRBJ1-1; V gene: TRBV5-1; CDR3 length: 17; CDR3 protein: CASSLTGTGGGNTEAFF
J gene: TRBJ1-2; V gene: TRBV19; CDR3 length: 14; CDR3 protein: CASEPGQGFYGYTF
J gene: TRBJ2-1; V gene: TRBV28; CDR3 length: 15; CDR3 protein: CASSPPTGQAFEQFF
J gene: TRBJ1-3; V gene: TRBV7-9; CDR3 length: 15; CDR3 protein: CASSRDSFSGNTIYF
J gene: TRBJ1-2; V gene: TRBV7-2; CDR3 length: 14; CDR3 protein: CASSLAGQDYGYTF
J gene: TRBJ2-7; V gene: TRBV16; CDR3 length: 13; CDR3 protein: CASSHLDRDEQYF
J gene: TRBJ2-1; V gene: TRBV28; CDR3 length: 18; CDR3 protein: CASSQWYTSGSTYNEQFF
J gene: TRBJ2-3; V gene: TRBV30; CDR3 length: 18; CDR3 protein: CAWSVLSSRGLTRNTQYF
J gene: TRBJ1-1; V gene: TRBV27; CDR3 length: 14; CDR3 protein: CASSHRGVRTEAFF
J gene: TRBJ2-7; V gene: TRBV7-6; CDR3 length: 13; CDR3 protein: CASSPGQGLVQYF
J gene: TRBJ1-5; V gene: TRBV11-3; CDR3 length: 19; CDR3 protein: CASSSFRDRPSCPNQPQHF
J gene: TRBJ2-3; V gene: TRBV4-3; CDR3 length: 15; CDR3 protein: CASSRTTGGTDTQYF
J gene: TRBJ1-1; V gene: TRBV14; CDR3 length: 13; CDR3 protein: CASSVGTVTEAFF
J gene: TRBJ2-7; V gene: TRBV13; CDR3 length: 14; CDR3 protein: CASSSGSGEREQYF
J gene: TRBJ1-5; V gene: TRBV28; CDR3 length: 15; CDR3 protein: CASSRRVRGHQPQHF
J gene: TRBJ2-7; V gene: TRBV5-6; CDR3 length: 13; CDR3 protein: CASSLAAAYEQYF
J gene: TRBJ1-3; V gene: TRBV9; CDR3 length: 15; CDR3 protein: CASSLQDFSGNTIYF
J gene: TRBJ1-2; V gene: TRBV28; CDR3 length: 12; CDR3 protein: CASSLGGYGYTF
J gene: TRBJ1-4; V gene: TRBV11-2; CDR3 length: 15; CDR3 protein: CASSLDGTGVEKLFF